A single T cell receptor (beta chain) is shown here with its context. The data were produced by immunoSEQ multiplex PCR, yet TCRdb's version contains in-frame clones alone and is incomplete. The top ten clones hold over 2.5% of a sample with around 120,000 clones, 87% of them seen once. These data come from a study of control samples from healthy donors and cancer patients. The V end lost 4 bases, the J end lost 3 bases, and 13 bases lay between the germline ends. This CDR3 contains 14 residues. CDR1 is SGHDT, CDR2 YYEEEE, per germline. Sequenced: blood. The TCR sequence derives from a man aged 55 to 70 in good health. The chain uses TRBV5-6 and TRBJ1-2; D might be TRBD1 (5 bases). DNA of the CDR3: TGTGCCAGCAGCGCCGGGTGGGGGTACTATGGCTACACCTTC. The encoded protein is CASSAGWGYYGYTF.